These 14 T cell receptor beta chains originate from one sample sequenced in a study of blood T cell repertoires in COVID-19. Assay: immunoSEQ multiplex PCR; the TCRdb copy retains only in-frame clones and omits some. The table lists roughly 25,000 clones, about 90% of them singletons. Sequencing was carried out using peripheral blood. The source is a human donor in a cohort sampled during active COVID-19.

This clone was observed once. The chain uses TRBV5-1 and TRBJ2-3, with D unresolved. Germline CDR1 reads SGHRS; CDR2 reads YFSETQ. This CDR3 is built from 15 residues. The ends were cut back, 6 bases at V and 4 bases at J, with 18 bases in the middle. The CDR3: CASISGTGAPDTQYF. The CDR3 DNA reads as TGCGCCAGCATCTCCGGTACCGGTGCCCCAGATACGCAGTATTTT.

The gene calls are TRBV6-5 and TRBJ2-3; 7 bases agree with TRBD1. Germline loops: CDR1 MNHEY, CDR2 SVGAGI. The CDR3 is made up of 14 amino acids. V shed 7 bases, J shed 2 bases, and the junction held 6 bases outside the gene matches. CDR3 in amino acids: CASKTGYTTDTQYF. CDR3 nucleotide sequence: TGTGCCAGCAAGACAGGGTATACCACAGATACGCAGTATTTT.

The chain uses TRBV5-5 and TRBJ2-3, with 9 bases aligning to TRBD2. The CDR3 has 15 residues. J was trimmed by 3 bases and V by 6 bases; bases with no gene match: 8. CDR1 and CDR2 from the germline V gene are SGHKS and YYEKEE (reference sequence). CDR3 protein: CASTAPGLATDTQYF. CDR3 in DNA: TGTGCCAGCACAGCCCCGGGACTAGCTACAGATACGCAGTATTTT. Drawing the rest from reference TRBV5-5 and TRBJ2-3, the complete variable domain is DAGVTQSPTHLIKTRGQQVTLRCSPISGHKSVSWYQQVLGQGPQFIFQYYEKEERGRGNFPDRFSARQFPNYSSELNVNALLLGDSALYLCASTAPGLATDTQYFGPGTRLTVL.

This clone was seen more than once but under ten times. The CDR3 DNA reads TGCGCCAGCAGCCCTCGACAGGGGATGGGGCAGCCCCAGCATTTT. As protein: CASSPRQGMGQPQHF. This chain uses TRBV4-1 with TRBJ1-5; 8 nucleotides line up with TRBD1. CDR3 length: 15 residues. Germline CDR1 and CDR2: MGHRA and YSYEKL. With V trimmed by 4 bases and J by 7 bases, 9 bases remained unmatched.

The table lists this clone with a count of one. The chain links TRBV27 to TRBJ1-2, with D possibly matching TRBD1 (5 bases). The CDR3 extends over 14 amino acids. Germline V gene data show CDR1 as MNHEY and CDR2 as SMNVEV (reference sequence). The V and J ends lost 4 bases and 3 bases respectively, with 12 bases between them. The CDR3 DNA follows: TGTGCCAGCAGTTCGGCCCGGACACACTATGGCTACACCTTC. Protein sequence: CASSSARTHYGYTF.

This chain connects TRBV6-5 to TRBJ2-7; D may be TRBD1 (5 bases). Germline V gives CDR1 MNHEY, CDR2 SVGAGI. This CDR3 comprises 14 residues. V was clipped by 5 bases and J by 3 bases, with 14 bases between them. The CDR3 sequence: CASSRDRGDYEQYV. DNA of the CDR3: TGTGCCAGCAGTCGAGACAGAGGCGACTACGAGCAGTACGTC.

V usage is TRBV9 and J usage is TRBJ2-3, with TRBD2 matching 8 bases. V shed 0 bases, J shed 0 bases, and the junction held 3 bases outside the gene matches. CDR3 length: 16 residues. Germline V gene data show CDR1 as SGDLS and CDR2 as YYNGEE. For the CDR3, the DNA is TGTGCCAGCAGCGTAGGACGGGGGGGGAGCACAGATACGCAGTATTTT. It yields the protein CASSVGRGGSTDTQYF. The full variable domain, completed using reference TRBV9 and TRBJ2-3, is DSGVTQTPKHLITATGQRVTLRCSPRSGDLSVYWYQQSLDQGLQFLIQYYNGEERAKGNILERFSAQQFPDLHSELNLSSLELGDSALYFCASSVGRGGSTDTQYFGPGTRLTVL.

The rearrangement uses TRBV25-1 and TRBJ1-6; 7 nucleotides agree with TRBD1. CDR3 size: 15 residues. Germline V gene lookup returns CDR1 MGHDK and CDR2 SYGVNS. Trimming removed 6 bases from V and 9 bases from J; junction bases left unmatched: 11. CDR3 nucleotides: TGTGCCAGCAGATTTACCGGGACAGTGAGTTCACCCCTCCACTTT. It translates to CASRFTGTVSSPLHF.

The chain recombines TRBV12-3 or TRBV12-4 with TRBJ2-5; D remains unclear. Trimming shortened V by 3 bases and J by 4 bases, and 9 bases separated the two germline ends. This CDR3 spans 13 amino acids. The DNA for the CDR3 is TGTGCCAGCAGTTTGGTGTCCAGAGAGACCCAGTACTTC. Amino acids: CASSLVSRETQYF.

Only one count was recorded for this clone. V is TRBV3-1 (or the pseudogene TRBV3-2) and J is TRBJ1-4; 7 bases fit TRBD1. Germline assignment: CDR1 LGHDT and CDR2 YNNKEL (reference sequence). The V and J ends lost 6 bases and 5 bases, in that order; junction bases with no gene match: 3. CDR3 length: 13 amino acids. CDR3 nucleotide sequence: TGTGCCAGCAGACAGGGGCCGAATGAAAAACTGTTTTTT. Its protein product is CASRQGPNEKLFF.

This clone was picked up one time. The genes are TRBV5-5 and TRBJ1-4, with TRBD1 identical over 10 bases. Germline V gives CDR1 SGHKS, CDR2 YYEKEE (reference sequence). This CDR3 comprises 16 residues. With V trimmed by 3 bases and J by 4 bases, 6 bases remained unmatched. CDR3 nucleotide sequence: TGTGCCAGCAGCTACCCTAGGACAGGGGGTAATGAAAAACTGTTTTTT. Amino acid sequence: CASSYPRTGGNEKLFF.

CDR3 sequence (DNA): TGCGCCAGCAGCGTGGACAGGGGGCATGAAAAACTGTTTTTT. Protein sequence: CASSVDRGHEKLFF. The chain is built from TRBV5-1 and TRBJ1-4; TRBD1 agrees at 11 bases. Germline loops: CDR1 SGHRS, CDR2 YFSETQ. This CDR3 has 14 amino acids. V gave up 4 bases and J gave up 6 bases; unmatched junction bases: 2.

The sample holds one count of this clone. This chain links TRBV2 with TRBJ1-5; D is unclear. Between the trimmed V and J ends, which lost 5 bases and 0 bases, there was a span of 14 bases. The germline gives CDR1 SNHLY, CDR2 FYNNEI. This CDR3 is built from 16 residues. CDR3 region: CASSHKDYYSNQPQHF. The CDR3 DNA sequence: TGTGCCAGCAGTCACAAGGATTACTATAGCAATCAGCCCCAGCATTTT.

This chain joins TRBV12-3 or TRBV12-4 and TRBJ2-7, with D possibly matching TRBD1 (6 bases). The germline V and J ends were trimmed by 5 bases and 4 bases, with 6 bases remaining between them. The CDR3 is 11 residues long. The CDR3 loop is CASSQGYEQYV. For the CDR3, the DNA is TGTGCCAGCAGTCAGGGGTACGAGCAGTACGTC.